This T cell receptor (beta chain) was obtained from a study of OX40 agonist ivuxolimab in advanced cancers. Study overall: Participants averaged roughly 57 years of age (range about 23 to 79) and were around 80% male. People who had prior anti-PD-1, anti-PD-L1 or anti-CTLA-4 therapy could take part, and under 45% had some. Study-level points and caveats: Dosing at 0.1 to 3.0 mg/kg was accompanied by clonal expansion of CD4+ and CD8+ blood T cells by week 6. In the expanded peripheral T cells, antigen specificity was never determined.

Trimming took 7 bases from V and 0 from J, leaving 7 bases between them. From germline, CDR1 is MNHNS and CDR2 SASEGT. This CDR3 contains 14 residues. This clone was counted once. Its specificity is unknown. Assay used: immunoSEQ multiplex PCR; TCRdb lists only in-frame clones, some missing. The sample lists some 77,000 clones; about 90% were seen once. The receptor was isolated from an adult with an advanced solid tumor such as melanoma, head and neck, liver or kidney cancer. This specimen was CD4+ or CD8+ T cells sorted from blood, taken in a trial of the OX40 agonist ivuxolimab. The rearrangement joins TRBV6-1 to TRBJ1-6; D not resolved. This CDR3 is CASTGSSYNSPLHF. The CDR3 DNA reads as TGTGCCAGCACGGGGAGCTCCTATAATTCACCCCTCCACTTT.